The rows below give T cell receptor beta chains drawn from one sample of a study of T cell repertoires in cytomegalovirus infection. TCRdb used MiXCR to reprocess the reads, holding one entry per CDR3 protein. The sample includes 300,000 to 400,000 distinct CDR3 sequences, 15% to 20% seen only once; the top ten take around 9.3%. Sequencing used PBMCs. The source of these receptors is a human donor in good health (CMV status not recorded). Some clones in this sample may be carry-over from other donors' samples. Each CDR3 is given with its conserved first and last residue. D genes are given only for firm matches. Rows give clone size only sometimes, using once, few, many, or a class for an expanded clone.

clone size	J gene	V gene	D gene	CDR3 DNA	CDR3 protein
NA	TRBJ2-1	TRBV4-3	TRBD2	TGCGCCAGCAGCCAAGACGGGACTAGCGATTTCAATGAGCAGTTCTTC	CASSQDGTSDFNEQFF
few	TRBJ2-5	TRBV7-7	TRBD1	TGTGCCAGCAGCCCAGGGACAGCCCGAGAGGTTGAGACCCAGTACTTC	CASSPGTAREVETQYF
NA	TRBJ2-7	TRBV12-3/TRBV12-4	NA	TGTGCCAGCATGGTAGGGGAGGTTGCCTACGAGCAGTACTTC	CASMVGEVAYEQYF
NA	TRBJ2-2	TRBV4-1	NA	TGCGCCAGCAGACCTTCCAACAGTTACACCGGGGAGCTGTTTTTT	CASRPSNSYTGELFF
few	TRBJ1-1	TRBV10-2	NA	TGCGCCAGCAGCACAAGACAGGCCTCGAACACTGAAGCTTTCTTT	CASSTRQASNTEAFF
few	TRBJ2-3	TRBV20-1	TRBD2	TGCAGTGCCGGCCTAGCGGGAAGCACAGATACGCAGTATTTT	CSAGLAGSTDTQYF
few	TRBJ1-4	TRBV28	NA	TGTGCCAGCAGTTTTGGGACGTTTAATGAAAAACTGTTTTTT	CASSFGTFNEKLFF
few	TRBJ1-1	TRBV10-3	NA	TGTGCCATCAGTGATCGGGTGAACACTGAAGCTTTCTTT	CAISDRVNTEAFF
few	TRBJ2-7	TRBV28	TRBD2	TGTGCCAGCAGTCGAGGCGGGGGACTCCTACGACAGCAGTACTTC	CASSRGGGLLRQQYF
few	TRBJ2-3	TRBV20-1	TRBD2	TGCAGTGCTTCGGGACTAGCGGAGGGAATGGATACGCAGTATTTT	CSASGLAEGMDTQYF
NA	TRBJ2-7	TRBV4-3	TRBD1	TGCGCCAGCAGCCAAGGGGGACAGGGGGCGCTTTTCTCCTACGAGCAGTACTTC	CASSQGGQGALFSYEQYF